Sequencing of this T cell receptor beta chain was carried out in a study of cytomegalovirus exposure and HLA in healthy donors. Produced via immunoSEQ multiplex PCR; TCRdb's table is partial and in-frame only. The sample lists some 98,000 clones, roughly nine tenths occurring once. As for this clone: Its target is not known.

Study-level results: The tendency of first-cohort TCR clusters to co-occur in the 110 or so validation repertoires emerged from a later analysis.

CDR1 SNHLY and CDR2 FYNNEI come from the germline V gene. The ends were cut back, 7 bases at V and 2 bases at J, with 17 bases in the middle. The CDR3 is made up of 15 amino acids. V and J are TRBV2 and TRBJ2-5; D remains unclear. Sequencing was done on a sample of PBMCs. The receptor's source is a man aged 18 to 30 in good health and CMV-seropositive. CDR3 sequence reads: CASNRGSGSQETQYF. DNA for the CDR3: TGTGCCAGCAACCGCGGCTCTGGGTCTCAAGAGACCCAGTACTTC. The variable domain in full, completed from reference TRBV2 and TRBJ2-5, reads EPEVTQTPSHQVTQMGQEVILRCVPISNHLYFYWYRQILGQKVEFLVSFYNNEISEKSEIFDDQFSVERPDGSNFTLKIRSTKLEDSAMYFCASNRGSGSQETQYFGPGTRLLVL.